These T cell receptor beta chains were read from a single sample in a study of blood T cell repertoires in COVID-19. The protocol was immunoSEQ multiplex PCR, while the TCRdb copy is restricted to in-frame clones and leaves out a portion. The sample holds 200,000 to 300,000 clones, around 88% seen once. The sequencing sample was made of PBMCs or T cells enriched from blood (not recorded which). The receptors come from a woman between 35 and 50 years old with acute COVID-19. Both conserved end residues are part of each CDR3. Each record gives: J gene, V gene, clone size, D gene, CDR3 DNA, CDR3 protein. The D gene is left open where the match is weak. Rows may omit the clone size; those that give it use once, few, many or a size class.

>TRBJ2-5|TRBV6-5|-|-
TGTGCCAGCAGACAGACCATTCAAGAGACCCAGTACTTC
CASRQTIQETQYF
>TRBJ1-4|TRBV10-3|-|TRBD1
TGTGCCATCAGACCGGGACAGGGGTTAACGAGGAGTGAAAAACTGTTTTTT
CAIRPGQGLTRSEKLFF
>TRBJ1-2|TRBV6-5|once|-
TGTGCCAGCAGTTACCAAGAGGGACTATATGGCTACACCTTC
CASSYQEGLYGYTF
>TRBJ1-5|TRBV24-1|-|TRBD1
TGTGCCACCAGTGAAGCAGGGGGAATCGATCAGCCCCAGCATTTT
CATSEAGGIDQPQHF
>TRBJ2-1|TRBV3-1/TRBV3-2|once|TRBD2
TGTGCCAGCAGCCCCCTCTCCACTAGCGGAGGAACCAATGAGCAGTTCTTC
CASSPLSTSGGTNEQFF
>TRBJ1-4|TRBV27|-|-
TGTGCCAGCAGTTTATCAGGCGGGGAGGGAGAAAAACTGTTTTTT
CASSLSGGEGEKLFF
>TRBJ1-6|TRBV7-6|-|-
TGTGCCAGCAGCTTAGCTGCGGGGGGTGGTTCACCCCTCCACTTT
CASSLAAGGGSPLHF
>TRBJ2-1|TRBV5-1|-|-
TGCGCCAGCAGCTTGGAACCCGGAGGTTACAATGAGCAGTTCTTC
CASSLEPGGYNEQFF
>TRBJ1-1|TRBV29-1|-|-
TGCAGCGTTGGGGGCCGACAGAACACTGAAGCTTTCTTT
CSVGGRQNTEAFF
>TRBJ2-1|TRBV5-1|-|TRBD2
TGCGCCAGCAGCTTGGAGGGAGGGACCTACAATGAGCAGTTCTTC
CASSLEGGTYNEQFF
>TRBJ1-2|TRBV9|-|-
TGTGCCAGCAGCAGGATGACGGGTAACTATGGCTACACCTTC
CASSRMTGNYGYTF
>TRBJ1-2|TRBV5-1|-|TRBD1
TGCGCCAGCAGCTTGGGGGACAGGGTCTATGGCTACACCTTC
CASSLGDRVYGYTF
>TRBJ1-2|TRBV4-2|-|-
TGTGCCAGCAGCCCGGGGGAAGCTCTCGGTTATGGCTACACCTTC
CASSPGEALGYGYTF
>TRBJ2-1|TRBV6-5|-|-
TGTGCCAGCAAGAAAGATCGTTCCCGGGAGAATGAGCAGTTCTTC
CASKKDRSRENEQFF
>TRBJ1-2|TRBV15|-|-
TGTGCCACCAGCAGAGATGGGGCGGTAGGCTACACCTTC
CATSRDGAVGYTF
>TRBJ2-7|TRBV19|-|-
TGTGCCAGTAGTATTTTCGGACCCGGGGCCTACGAGCAGTACTTC
CASSIFGPGAYEQYF
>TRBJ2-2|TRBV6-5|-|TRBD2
TGTGCCAGCAGCCAAGCGGGGGACCCCGGGGAGCTGTTTTTT
CASSQAGDPGELFF
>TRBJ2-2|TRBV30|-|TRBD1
TGTGCCTGGGACGGACAGGGATATACCGGGGAGCTGTTTTTT
CAWDGQGYTGELFF
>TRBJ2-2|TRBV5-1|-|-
TGCGCCAGCAGCTTGGGCCCCTACCCCGGGGAGCTGTTTTTT
CASSLGPYPGELFF
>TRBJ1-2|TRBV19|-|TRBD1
TGTGCCAGTAGAAGACAGGGTAACTATGGCTACACCTTC
CASRRQGNYGYTF
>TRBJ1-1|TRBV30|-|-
TGTGCCTGGAGTGTTAGTGGCACTGAAGCTTTCTTT
CAWSVSGTEAFF
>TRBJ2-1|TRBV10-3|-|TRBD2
TGTGCCATCAGGCCGGGACTAGCGGGATCTGAGCAGTTCTTC
CAIRPGLAGSEQFF
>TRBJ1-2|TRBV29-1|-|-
TGCAGCGTTGAAGGTGGGGCGTATGGCTACACCTTC
CSVEGGAYGYTF
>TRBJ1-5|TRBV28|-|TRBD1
TGTGCCAGCAGTTTACTCGGACAGGGAAACAATCAGCCCCAGCATTTT
CASSLLGQGNNQPQHF
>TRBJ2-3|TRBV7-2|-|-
TGTGCCAGCAGCTCTGGAGGTTTTCCAGATACGCAGTATTTT
CASSSGGFPDTQYF
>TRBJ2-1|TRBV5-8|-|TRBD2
TGTGCCAGCAGCGCGGGACTAGCGGTGGGCCATGAGCAGTTCTTC
CASSAGLAVGHEQFF
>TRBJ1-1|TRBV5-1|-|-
TGCGCCAGCAGCGTTGTACAGAACACTGAAGCTTTCTTT
CASSVVQNTEAFF
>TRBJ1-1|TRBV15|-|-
TGTGCCACCAGCAGAGATGTAAACACTGAAGCTTTCTTT
CATSRDVNTEAFF
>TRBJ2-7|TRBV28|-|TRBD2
TGTGCCAGCAGGGGACTAGCGGGAGGTACCTACGAGCAGTACTTC
CASRGLAGGTYEQYF
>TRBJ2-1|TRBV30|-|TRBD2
TGTGCCTGGGAGCGGGAGGGCAGCAATGAGCAGTTCTTC
CAWEREGSNEQFF
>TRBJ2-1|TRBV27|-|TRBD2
TGTGCCAGCAACCCTTATGGGACTAGCGGGACCGATGAGCAGTTCTTC
CASNPYGTSGTDEQFF
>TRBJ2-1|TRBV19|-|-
TGTGCCAGTACGGTAAAATTGAGGGGAGGCAATGAGCAGTTCTTC
CASTVKLRGGNEQFF
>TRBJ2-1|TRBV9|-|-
TGTGCCAGCAGCGTATTCGCCAGAGGGAATGAGCAGTTCTTC
CASSVFARGNEQFF
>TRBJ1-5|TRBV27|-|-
TGTGCCAGCAGTGGACCAGGGTTGGGTCAGCCCCAGCATTTT
CASSGPGLGQPQHF
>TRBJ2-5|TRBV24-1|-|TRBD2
TGTGCCACCAGTGATTTACCCGGGACTAGCGGGTTGGAGACCCAGTACTTC
CATSDLPGTSGLETQYF
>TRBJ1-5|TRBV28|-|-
TGTGCCAGCAGTTTACCCGCGACACTTTATCAGCCCCAGCATTTT
CASSLPATLYQPQHF
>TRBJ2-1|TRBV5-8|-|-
TGTGCCAGCAGCTTGGGAAGTCCGGACTCGGGGGAGCAGTTCTTC
CASSLGSPDSGEQFF
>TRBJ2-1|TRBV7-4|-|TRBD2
TGTGCCAGCAGCTTCACAGGCGGCGCGGGGGGCCGCTCCTACAATGAGCAGTTCTTC
CASSFTGGAGGRSYNEQFF
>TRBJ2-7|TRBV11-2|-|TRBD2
TGTGCCAGCAGCCGCGGGGGTCTGTCACTCTGGGAGCAGTACTTC
CASSRGGLSLWEQYF
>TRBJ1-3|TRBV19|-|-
TGTGCCAGTAGTACCTGGCGGGCTGGAAACACCATATATTTT
CASSTWRAGNTIYF
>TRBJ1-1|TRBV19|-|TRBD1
TGTGCCAGTAGTACTCGGGACAGGGGGGCGAGCACTGAAGCTTTCTTT
CASSTRDRGASTEAFF
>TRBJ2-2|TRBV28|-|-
TGTGCCAGCAGTTTATACAGGAGAGACACCGGGGAGCTGTTTTTT
CASSLYRRDTGELFF
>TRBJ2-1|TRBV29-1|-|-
TGCAGCGTTGAAGCTCGACTAGTGTACAATGAGCAGTTCTTC
CSVEARLVYNEQFF
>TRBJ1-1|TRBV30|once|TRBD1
TGTGCCTGGCAGGGGGCGGGGTACACTGAAGCTTTCTTT
CAWQGAGYTEAFF
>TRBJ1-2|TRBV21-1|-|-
TGTGCCTCCACGACAGACGATAACTATGGCTACACCTTC
CASTTDDNYGYTF
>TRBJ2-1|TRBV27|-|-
TGTGCCAGCAGTTTAATCCTCGGGAGCTCCTACAATGAGCAGTTCTTC
CASSLILGSSYNEQFF
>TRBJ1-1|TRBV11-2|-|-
TGTGCCAGCAGCTTACGGGGGGGCGCGGACACTGAAGCTTTCTTT
CASSLRGGADTEAFF
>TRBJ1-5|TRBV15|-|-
TGTGCCACCAGCACCTTGGCCGGAGATAGCAATCAGCCCCAGCATTTT
CATSTLAGDSNQPQHF
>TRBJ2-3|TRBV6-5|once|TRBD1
TGTGCCAGCAGCCGGACAGGGGGGCGCACAGATACGCAGTATTTT
CASSRTGGRTDTQYF
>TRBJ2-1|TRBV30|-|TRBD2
TGTGCCTGGGGCCCAGCGGGAGGATCCTACAATGAGCAGTTCTTC
CAWGPAGGSYNEQFF
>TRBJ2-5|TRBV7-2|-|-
TGTGCCAGCAGCTTAGGAGACAGGCGGGAGACCCAGTACTTC
CASSLGDRRETQYF